What follows are 13 T cell receptor beta chains derived from one specimen sequenced in a study of blood T cell repertoires in COVID-19. TCRdb's copy holds only in-frame clones and misses some; the assay was immunoSEQ multiplex PCR. The sample shows 150,000 to 200,000 clones, 84% of them seen only once. Sequencing was carried out using peripheral blood. The source of these receptors is a man aged 35 to 55 who had recovered from COVID-19.

CDR3 protein: CASSSGTSNTEAFF. The CDR3 DNA sequence: TGTGCCAGCAGTAGCGGGACCTCGAACACTGAAGCTTTCTTT. The chain has TRBV7-9 and TRBJ1-1; tentative D call: TRBD1 (5 bases). Germline V gene lookup returns CDR1 SEHNR and CDR2 FQNEAQ (reference sequence). The length of the CDR3 is 14 residues. Trimming took off 6 bases at V and 1 base at J, with 12 bases between the two ends.

This chain connects TRBV5-4 to TRBJ2-7, with D possibly being TRBD2 (6 bases). Per the germline V gene, CDR1 is SGHNT and CDR2 is YYREEE (reference sequence). The CDR3 contains 12 residues. V gave up 5 bases and J gave up 5 bases, with 11 bases separating them. This CDR3 is CASRQWGDEQYF. As DNA, the CDR3 is TGTGCCAGCAGACAGTGGGGGGACGAGCAGTACTTC.

The chain links TRBV7-2 to TRBJ2-7; possibly TRBD1 for D (6 bases). The V end lost 1 base, the J end lost 2 bases, and 12 bases lay between the germline ends. The germline V gene encodes CDR1 SGHTA and CDR2 FQGNSA. The CDR3 has 15 amino acids. The CDR3 here is CASSLGTGITYEQYF. CDR3 nucleotides: TGTGCCAGCAGCTTAGGTACAGGGATTACCTACGAGCAGTACTTC.

The chain links TRBV19 to TRBJ2-3; unclear D gene. The CDR3 has 13 residues. Germline CDR1 reads LNHDA; CDR2 reads SQIVND (reference sequence). Trimming pared 5 bases from V and 2 bases from J, leaving 8 bases between. The CDR3 loop is CASSPQITDTQYF. For the CDR3, the DNA is TGTGCCAGTAGTCCCCAGATCACAGATACGCAGTATTTT.

The chain joins TRBV3-1 (or the pseudogene TRBV3-2) to TRBJ2-1; D may be TRBD2 (6 bases). CDR1 and CDR2 (germline): LGHDT, YNNKEL (reference sequence). The length of the CDR3 is 15 residues. V lost 1 base to trimming and J lost 6 bases, with 13 bases between them. The CDR3 reads CASSQGGAGINEQFF. In DNA form, the CDR3 reads TGTGCCAGCAGCCAAGGAGGGGCGGGGATCAATGAGCAGTTCTTC.

The chain uses TRBV5-6 and TRBJ2-5, with D unresolved. CDR1 is SGHDT, CDR2 YYEEEE, per germline. V gave up 4 bases and J gave up 7 bases, with 11 bases separating them. CDR3 length: 12 residues. This CDR3 is CASSPVHGTQYF. In nucleotides, the CDR3 is TGTGCCAGCAGCCCAGTCCATGGGACCCAGTACTTC.

The CDR3 here is CASSQDTGGLGANVLTF. The CDR3 DNA reads TGCGCCAGCAGCCAAGATACGGGGGGGCTAGGGGCCAACGTCCTGACTTTC. This rearrangement joins TRBV4-3 to TRBJ2-6, with TRBD2 matching 8 bases. Germline assignment: CDR1 LGHNA and CDR2 YSLEER. The CDR3 runs to 17 residues. Trimming cost V 0 bases and J 4 bases; bases outside gene matches: 5.

The chain combines TRBV7-3 with TRBJ2-7; 7 positions agree with TRBD2. Germline V gene sequence: CDR1 SGHTA, CDR2 FQGTGA. The CDR3 is 17 amino acids. V shed 0 bases, J shed 5 bases, and the junction held 13 bases outside the gene matches. CDR3 region: CASSLTRMGGPSDEQYF. CDR3 nucleotides: TGTGCCAGCAGCTTAACGAGGATGGGAGGGCCTTCGGACGAGCAGTACTTC.

The chain joins TRBV4-3 to TRBJ1-1, with 7 nucleotides matching TRBD1. This CDR3 region has 14 residues. Trimming took 2 bases from V and 5 from J; bases not matched to a gene: 5. The germline CDR1 and CDR2 sequences are LGHNA and YSLEER. The chain's CDR3 is CASSQTGVRTEAFF. Here the CDR3 DNA reads TGCGCCAGCAGCCAAACAGGGGTACGAACTGAAGCTTTCTTT.

The CDR3 bases are TGTGCCAGCAGCTTGCAGGGGGCGGGCTCCGGGGAGCTGTTTTTT. Its protein is CASSLQGAGSGELFF. The chain carries TRBV7-6 and TRBJ2-2; 8 positions match TRBD1. This CDR3 region has 15 residues. CDR1 is SGHVS, CDR2 FNYEAQ, per germline. Trimming took 3 bases from V and 6 from J; bases not matched to a gene: 6.

This CDR3 is CASSTTDTGELFF. The CDR3, as DNA: TGTGCCAGCAGTACCACAGACACCGGGGAGCTGTTTTTT. The chain combines TRBV27 with TRBJ2-2; D is uncertain. This CDR3 is built from 13 residues. The germline V gene has CDR1 MNHEY and CDR2 SMNVEV (reference sequence). Between the trimmed V and J ends, which lost 5 bases and 3 bases, there was a span of 7 bases.

The rearrangement joins TRBV7-2 to TRBJ1-5, with D hard to call. Germline assignment: CDR1 SGHTA and CDR2 FQGNSA. The CDR3 runs to 13 residues. Trimming took 3 bases from V and 5 from J, leaving 8 bases between them. The CDR3 coding sequence is TGTGCCAGCAGCTTTACCCCGGATCAGCCCCAGCATTTT. Amino acid sequence: CASSFTPDQPQHF.

This chain links TRBV19 with TRBJ2-1, with TRBD2 matching 9 bases. The CDR3 has 14 residues. CDR1 is LNHDA, CDR2 SQIVND, per germline (reference sequence). J lost 10 bases, V lost 6 bases, and 10 bases had no gene match. The DNA of the CDR3 is TGTGCCAGTAGCGTACCTAGCGGGGTCGGGGAGCAGTTCTTC. It specifies CASSVPSGVGEQFF.